The rows below give T cell receptor beta chains drawn from one sample of a study of T-cell reconstitution after alpha-beta-depleted transplantation in children. In TCRdb, the PCR reads were re-called with MiXCR into one record per CDR3 protein. The sample lists hundreds of thousands of distinct CDR3 sequences; under 12% were seen once. Here the sequenced sample was PBMCs, taken before TCRalphabeta/CD19-depleted stem cell transplant. These TCRs come from a child aged 2 to 10 with inherited bone marrow failure, due to receive a stem cell transplant. Each CDR3 is given without its conserved first and last residue. The listing skips clone size in some rows; elsewhere it reads once, few, many or a size class.

cdr3_length	clone_size	v_call	j_call	cdr3_aa
14	many	TRBV10-3	TRBJ2-1	AISDLSGSKYNEQF
12	many	TRBV29-1	TRBJ2-7	SVDWRSPGDEQY
12	few	TRBV7-9	TRBJ1-2	ASSPWAGGFGYT
14	many	TRBV12-3/TRBV12-4	TRBJ2-2	ASRSRDRVGTGELF
12	many	TRBV20-1	TRBJ2-3	SARSGRGGDTQY
13	many	TRBV7-2	TRBJ2-3	ASSPRPGGTDTQY
14	many	TRBV10-3	TRBJ2-7	AISESKSVEWYEQY
12	many	TRBV9	TRBJ2-7	ASSAGGSAYEQY
14	many	TRBV9	TRBJ2-1	ASSVGYGSSYNEQF
12	.	TRBV29-1	TRBJ2-1	SLRAGGSYNEQF
12	many	TRBV5-1	TRBJ2-3	ASSLDRLTDTQY
13	few	TRBV14	TRBJ2-7	ASSHLDGLSYEQY
12	many	TRBV7-6	TRBJ2-7	ASSPEGRYYEQY
13	many	TRBV7-9	TRBJ2-1	ASSLAGLAGNEQF
15	many	TRBV11-2	TRBJ2-2	ASSLRWLVGRTGELF
10	many	TRBV7-2	TRBJ1-1	ASRRDTGEAF
13	many	TRBV24-1	TRBJ2-2	AAQTGTEHTGELF
14	many	TRBV2	TRBJ2-1	ASRGRGAGLYNEQF
12	few	TRBV12-3/TRBV12-4	TRBJ2-1	ASRQAGGRNEQF
17	many	TRBV20-1	TRBJ2-2	SARDLRGSQGPNTGELF
13	many	TRBV5-1	TRBJ1-1	ASSGRGDMNTEAF
14	many	TRBV18	TRBJ2-7	ASSPREGGAFNEQY
10	.	TRBV20-1	TRBJ1-5	SATRPNQPQH
11	many	TRBV5-1	TRBJ2-5	ASSSTSAETQY
13	many	TRBV24-1	TRBJ2-3	ATSALAGSTDTQY
11	many	TRBV20-1	TRBJ2-3	SASGRERDTQY
15	many	TRBV15	TRBJ2-2	ATSRGIGLAGTGELF
14	.	TRBV4-3	TRBJ2-7	ASSQSGTGASGEQY
14	few	TRBV27	TRBJ2-1	ASNPTSSGSRNEQF
12	many	TRBV5-1	TRBJ2-3	ASKGGPGSDTQY
17	many	TRBV27	TRBJ2-1	ASSKLRESSGLTYNEQF
13	many	TRBV4-3	TRBJ2-1	ASSQDRAEYNEQF
10	few	TRBV20-1	TRBJ1-1	SPRGGRTEAF
14	.	TRBV20-1	TRBJ2-5	CAEIVGESAKETQY
17	many	TRBV13	TRBJ2-6	ASSQGGTGGAAGANVLT
13	few	TRBV12-3/TRBV12-4	TRBJ2-3	ASSFGRTSVDTQY
14	many	TRBV6-2/TRBV6-3	TRBJ2-2	ASSWGRLAGTGELF
14	many	TRBV10-3	TRBJ2-7	AISESGDRPTYEQY
9	few	TRBV3-1	TRBJ2-5	ASSWGRTQY
16	.	TRBV11-2	TRBJ2-3	ASSLSMLAGVWTDTQY
7	many	TRBV29-1	TRBJ2-1	SVASEQF